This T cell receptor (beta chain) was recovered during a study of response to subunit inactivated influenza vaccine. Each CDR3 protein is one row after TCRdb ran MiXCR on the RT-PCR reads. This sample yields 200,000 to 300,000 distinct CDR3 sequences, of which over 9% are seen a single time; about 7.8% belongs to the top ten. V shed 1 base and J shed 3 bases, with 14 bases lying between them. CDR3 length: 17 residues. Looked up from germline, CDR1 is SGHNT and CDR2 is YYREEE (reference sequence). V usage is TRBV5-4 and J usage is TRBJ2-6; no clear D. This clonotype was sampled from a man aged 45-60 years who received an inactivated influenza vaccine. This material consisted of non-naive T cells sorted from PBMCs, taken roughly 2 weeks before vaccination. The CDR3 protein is CASSLPPSGSGANVLTF. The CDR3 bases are TGTGCCAGCAGCTTGCCCCCCAGTGGTAGTGGGGCCAACGTCCTGACTTTC.